A single T cell receptor (beta chain) is shown here with its context. This entry is derived from a study of blood T cell repertoires in COVID-19. Study summary: The study drew acute and convalescent COVID-19 samples from the United States, Italy and Spain. In each case, the material was cDNA or gDNA derived from T cells, B-cell-depleted T cells, or PBMCs.

Original processing notes: Reference gene primer amplification gave nucleated cell count estimates. The repertoire was sequenced with immunoSEQ multiplex PCR; TCRdb's copy has only in-frame clones and lacks some. V and J calls and clone size are as listed in that table; D and trimming were resolved from the DNA. Of some 57,000 clones listed, 65% to 90% are singletons. With 9 bases clipped from V and 9 bases from J, the junction kept 10 bases outside the gene matches. The CDR3 covers 14 residues. Germline assignment: CDR1 MDHEN and CDR2 SYDVKM. Sequenced sample: peripheral blood. This clonotype was obtained from a human donor in a cohort sampled during active COVID-19. V usage is TRBV28 and J usage is TRBJ2-1; TRBD2 matches at 11 bases. The DNA of the CDR3 is TGTGCCAGTTCGGGACTAGCGGTAAGGGTTGAGCAGTTCTTC. Its protein is CASSGLAVRVEQFF.